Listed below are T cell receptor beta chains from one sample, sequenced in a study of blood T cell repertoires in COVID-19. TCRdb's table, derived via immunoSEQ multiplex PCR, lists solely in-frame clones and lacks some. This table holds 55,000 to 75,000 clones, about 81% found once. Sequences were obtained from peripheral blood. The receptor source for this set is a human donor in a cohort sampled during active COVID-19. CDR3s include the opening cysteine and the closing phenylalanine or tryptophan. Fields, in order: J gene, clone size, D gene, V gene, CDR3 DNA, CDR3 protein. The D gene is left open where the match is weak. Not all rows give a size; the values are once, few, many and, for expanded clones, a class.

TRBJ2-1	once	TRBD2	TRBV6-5	TGTGCCAGCCGGGAACTAGCGGGAGGGTTCGGTGAGCAGTTCTTC	CASRELAGGFGEQFF
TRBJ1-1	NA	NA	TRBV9	TGTGCCAGCAGCGTAGGGACACGCCCAGGCGACACTGAAGCTTTCTTT	CASSVGTRPGDTEAFF
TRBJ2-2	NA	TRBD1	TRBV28	TGTGCCAGCAGTCGACAGGGGATCTCCGGGGAGCTGTTTTTT	CASSRQGISGELFF
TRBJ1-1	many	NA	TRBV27	TGTGCCAGCAGTTTATCGATTGGAGGATCTGAAGCTTTCTTT	CASSLSIGGSEAFF
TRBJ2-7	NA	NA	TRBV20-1	TGCAGTGCTAGTGCGACCGATCCAGGAGAGCAGTACTTC	CSASATDPGEQYF
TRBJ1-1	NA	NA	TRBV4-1	TGCGCCAGCAGCCCTACCGGACTCGGCCTGAACACTGAAGCTTTCTTT	CASSPTGLGLNTEAFF
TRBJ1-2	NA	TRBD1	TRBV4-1	TGCGCCAGCAGCCAATACCGGGACAGTAATTATGGCTACACCTTC	CASSQYRDSNYGYTF
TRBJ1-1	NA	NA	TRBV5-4	TGTGCCAGCAGCTTGGCCGGACAGAAGAACACTGAAGCTTTCTTT	CASSLAGQKNTEAFF
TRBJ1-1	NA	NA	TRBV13	TGTGCCAGCAGCGGGGCCACTGAAGCTTTCTTT	CASSGATEAFF
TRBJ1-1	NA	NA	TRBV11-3	TGTGCCAGCAGCTCTCCCCTCAAGACAGCGCCGAAAGGAGAAGCTTTCTTT	CASSSPLKTAPKGEAFF
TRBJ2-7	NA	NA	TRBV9	TGTGCCAGCAGCGTAGGGATCGGGTCCTACGAGCAGTACTTC	CASSVGIGSYEQYF
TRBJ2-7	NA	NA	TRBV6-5	TGTGCCAGCCATCGCCCGGGGTCCTCCTACGAGCAGTACTTC	CASHRPGSSYEQYF
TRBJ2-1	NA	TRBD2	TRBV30	TGTGCCTGGAGTGTACCAGGACTAGCGGCGTTCAATGAGCAGTTCTTC	CAWSVPGLAAFNEQFF
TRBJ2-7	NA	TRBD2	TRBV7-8	TGTGCCAGCAGTTCCGGGACTAGCGGGATAGGCTTC	CASSSGTSGIGF
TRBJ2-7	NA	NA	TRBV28	TGTGCCAGCAGCCGTCCTCAGGGAGGCGAGCAGTACTTC	CASSRPQGGEQYF
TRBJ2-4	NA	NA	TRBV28	TGTGCCAGCAGTTTACCCCCGGCTCCGGGGGCCAAAAACATTCAGTACTTC	CASSLPPAPGAKNIQYF
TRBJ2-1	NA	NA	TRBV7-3	TGTGCCAGCAGCTTACTTGGAGATGAGCAGTTCTTC	CASSLLGDEQFF
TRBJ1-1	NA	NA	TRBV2	TGTGCCAGCAGTGAGGCCAGTTTAATGAACACTGAAGCTTTCTTT	CASSEASLMNTEAFF
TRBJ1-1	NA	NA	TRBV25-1	TGTGCCAGCAGTGGGATTCGCGGGGGCACTGAAGCTTTCTTT	CASSGIRGGTEAFF
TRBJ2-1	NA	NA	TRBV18	TGTGCCAGCTCACCGGTCGGGGGATTTTCGGGTGAGCAGTTCTTC	CASSPVGGFSGEQFF
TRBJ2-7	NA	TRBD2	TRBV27	TGTGCCAGCAGTGTGGCGGGAGGGGGTTACGAGCAGTACTTC	CASSVAGGGYEQYF
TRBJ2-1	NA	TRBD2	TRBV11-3	TGTGCCAGCAGCCCGGGACTAGATCTTGGTGAGCAGTTCTTC	CASSPGLDLGEQFF
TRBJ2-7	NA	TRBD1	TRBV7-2	TGTGCCAGCAGCAGGGGACAGGTATACGAGCAGTACTTC	CASSRGQVYEQYF
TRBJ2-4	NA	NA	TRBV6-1	TGTGCCAGCAGTGATGAATACCGGGAGCAAAACATTCAGTACTTC	CASSDEYREQNIQYF
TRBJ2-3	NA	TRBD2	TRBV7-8	TGTGCCAGCAGCCGAGGACTAGCGGGAGGCCCTCGCCGGGATACGCAGTATTTT	CASSRGLAGGPRRDTQYF
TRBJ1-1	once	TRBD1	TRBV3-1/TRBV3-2	TGTGCCAGCAGACCAGGGACAGGGCCGAACACTGAAGCTTTCTTT	CASRPGTGPNTEAFF
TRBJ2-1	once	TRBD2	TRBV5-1	TGCGCCAGCAGACTAGCGGGTGGGAATGAGCAGTTCTTC	CASRLAGGNEQFF
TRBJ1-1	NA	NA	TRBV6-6	TGTGCCAGCAGACACAGGGAGAACACTGAAGCTTTCTTT	CASRHRENTEAFF
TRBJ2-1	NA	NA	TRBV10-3	TGTGCCATCAGTGAGCCACAGGGATCTACTAATTTAGAGCAGTTCTTC	CAISEPQGSTNLEQFF
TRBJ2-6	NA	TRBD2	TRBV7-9	TGTGCCAGCAGCACCGCTAGCGGGAACTCTGGGGCCAACGTCCTGACTTTC	CASSTASGNSGANVLTF
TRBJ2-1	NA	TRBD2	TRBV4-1	TGCGCCAGCAGCCAACCTAGGACTAGCGGGATCAACAATGAGCAGTTCTTC	CASSQPRTSGINNEQFF
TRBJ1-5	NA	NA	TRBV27	TGTGCCAGCAGTATGGTCGGGGGCAATCAGCCCCAGCATTTT	CASSMVGGNQPQHF
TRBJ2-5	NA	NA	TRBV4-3	TGCGCCAGCAGCCAGGCCTTCCAGGGCCGGGAGACCCAGTACTTC	CASSQAFQGRETQYF
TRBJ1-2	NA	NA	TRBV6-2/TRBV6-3	TGTGCCAGCAGTTACGGGGGCGACTATGGCTACACCTTC	CASSYGGDYGYTF
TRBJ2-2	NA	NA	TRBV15	TGTGCCACCAGCAGAGATACACGGGGTACCGGGGAGCTGTTTTTT	CATSRDTRGTGELFF
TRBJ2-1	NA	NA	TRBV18	TGTGCCAGCTCTCAAACCGGGTCCCCCTTCAACAATGAGCAGTTCTTC	CASSQTGSPFNNEQFF
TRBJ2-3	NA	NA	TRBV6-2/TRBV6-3	TGTGCCAGCAGTTATCCAGGATTAGATACGCAGTATTTT	CASSYPGLDTQYF
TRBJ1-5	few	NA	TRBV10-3	TGTGCCATCAGTGGGGGCCTGAATCAGCCCCAGCATTTT	CAISGGLNQPQHF
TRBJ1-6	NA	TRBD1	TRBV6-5	TGTGCCAGCATAAGGACAGGCCGGTCGGCCCTCCACTTT	CASIRTGRSALHF
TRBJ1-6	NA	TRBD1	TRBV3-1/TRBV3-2	TGTGCCAGCAGCCAAGAACGGGACAGGGGAGATTCACCCCTCCACTTT	CASSQERDRGDSPLHF
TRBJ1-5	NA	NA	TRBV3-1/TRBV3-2	TGTGCCAGCAGCCAAAATCAGGGAGGACAGCCCCAGCATTTT	CASSQNQGGQPQHF
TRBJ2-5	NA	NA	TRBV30	TGTGCCTGGGCCCGGCAAGAGACCCAGTACTTC	CAWARQETQYF
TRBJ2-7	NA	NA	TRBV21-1	TGTGCCGGCCCCGACAGCTACGTTTCCCCTTCCTCCGAGCAGTACTTC	CAGPDSYVSPSSEQYF
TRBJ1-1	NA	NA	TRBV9	TGTGCCAGCAGCACAGTGAACACTGAAGCTTTCTTT	CASSTVNTEAFF
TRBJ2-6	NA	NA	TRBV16	TGTGCCAGCAGCCGTCCCTCCCGGGTTGCTGGGGCCAACGTCCTGACTTTC	CASSRPSRVAGANVLTF
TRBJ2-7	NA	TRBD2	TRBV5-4	TGTGCCAGCAGCGGGACTAGCGGGAGATCGGCCTACGAGCAGTACTTC	CASSGTSGRSAYEQYF
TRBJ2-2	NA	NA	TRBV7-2	TGTGCCAGCAGCCAAAGAGACTGGCCTCGGGAGCTGTTTTTT	CASSQRDWPRELFF
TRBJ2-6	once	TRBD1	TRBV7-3	TGTGCCAGCAGCTTAGCAGGGGGCGCTGGGGCCAACGTCCTGACTTTC	CASSLAGGAGANVLTF
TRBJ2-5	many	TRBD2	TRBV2	TGTGCCAGCTCCCCCCGAGGGCTAGCGGGAGGGGGACAAGAGACCCAGTACTTC	CASSPRGLAGGGQETQYF
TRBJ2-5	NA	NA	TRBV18	TGTGCCAGCTCACCGACCGGGGGACGGGAGACCCAGTACTTC	CASSPTGGRETQYF
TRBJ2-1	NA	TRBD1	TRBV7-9	TGTGCCAGCAGCCCTAAGTACCGGACAGGGCCGAACAATGAGCAGTTCTTC	CASSPKYRTGPNNEQFF
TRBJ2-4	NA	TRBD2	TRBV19	TGTGCCAGTAGTATAACGGCTAGCGGAGACTTAAACATTCAGTACTTC	CASSITASGDLNIQYF
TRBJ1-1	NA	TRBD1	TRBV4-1	TGCGCCAGCAGCCAAGATTGGAGGGGGCGGACTGAAGCTTTCTTT	CASSQDWRGRTEAFF
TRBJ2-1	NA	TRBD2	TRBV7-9	TGTGCCAGCAGCTCCCCCTGGCGGGAGAGTCGCAATGAGCAGTTCTTC	CASSSPWRESRNEQFF
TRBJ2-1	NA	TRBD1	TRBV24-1	TGTGCCACCGGCGAGGGACAGCCGACCTACAATGAGCAGTTCTTC	CATGEGQPTYNEQFF
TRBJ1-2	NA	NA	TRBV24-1	TGTGCCACCAGTCAGGGTGACTATGGCTACACCTTC	CATSQGDYGYTF
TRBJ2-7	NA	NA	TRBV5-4	TGTGCCAGCAGCTTGGAACAGGGCCCCTACGAGCAGTACTTC	CASSLEQGPYEQYF
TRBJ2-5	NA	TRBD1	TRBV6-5	TGTGCCAGCGCTCAACAGGGGGTCAAAGAGACCCAGTACTTC	CASAQQGVKETQYF
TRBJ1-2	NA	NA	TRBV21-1	TGTGCCAGCAGCAAAGAGGACAGGTTCCCTTATGGCTACACCTTC	CASSKEDRFPYGYTF